This T cell receptor (beta chain) comes out of a study of cytomegalovirus exposure and HLA in healthy donors. Missing from this donor's record is the CMV serostatus. Per germline, CDR1 LGHNA and CDR2 YNFKEQ. CDR3 length equals 15 residues. Trimming cost V 4 bases and J 4 bases; bases outside gene matches: 7. PCR employed 60 Vbeta and 13 Jbeta primers. Original methodology: About 11 million of 70 million to 80 million unique TCR beta chains were shared, per a later count. Sequencing used immunoSEQ multiplex PCR; TCRdb keeps in-frame clones, though not all of them. The V and J calls and clone size are taken from that table; D and trimming were inferred from the DNA. Of 200,000 to 250,000 clones listed, under 90% are singletons.

The sequencing input was PBMCs. The source is a human donor in good health. This sequence joins TRBV4-2 and TRBJ2-7; 10 bases are shared with TRBD2. CDR3 bases: TGTGCCAGCAGCCCACGACTAGCGGGTATATACGAGCAGTACTTC. It encodes CASSPRLAGIYEQYF.